This T cell receptor (beta chain) was retrieved from a study of T cells after yellow fever vaccination. Study-level information: Researchers used SMART-Seq v4 Ultra Low Input to prepare fractions that had low cell numbers.

TCRdb ran MiXCR on the 5' RACE reads and lists one entry per CDR3 protein. The profile covers some 600,000 distinct CDR3 sequences, with 17% appearing a single time and approximately 15% taken by the ten largest. CDR1 and CDR2 (germline): GTSNPN, SVGIG (reference sequence). V was shortened by 2 bases and J by 6 bases, with 11 bases between the two germline ends. This CDR3 has 13 amino acids. The source is a man younger than 35 who received the YFV17D yellow fever vaccine. This chain connects TRBV30 to TRBJ1-5; D possibly corresponds to TRBD1 (6 bases). Sequencing used PBMCs, obtained less than 6 days after the first yellow fever vaccination. The CDR3: CAWSQGGGQPQHF. The CDR3 coding sequence is TGTGCCTGGAGTCAAGGGGGTGGTCAGCCCCAGCATTTT.